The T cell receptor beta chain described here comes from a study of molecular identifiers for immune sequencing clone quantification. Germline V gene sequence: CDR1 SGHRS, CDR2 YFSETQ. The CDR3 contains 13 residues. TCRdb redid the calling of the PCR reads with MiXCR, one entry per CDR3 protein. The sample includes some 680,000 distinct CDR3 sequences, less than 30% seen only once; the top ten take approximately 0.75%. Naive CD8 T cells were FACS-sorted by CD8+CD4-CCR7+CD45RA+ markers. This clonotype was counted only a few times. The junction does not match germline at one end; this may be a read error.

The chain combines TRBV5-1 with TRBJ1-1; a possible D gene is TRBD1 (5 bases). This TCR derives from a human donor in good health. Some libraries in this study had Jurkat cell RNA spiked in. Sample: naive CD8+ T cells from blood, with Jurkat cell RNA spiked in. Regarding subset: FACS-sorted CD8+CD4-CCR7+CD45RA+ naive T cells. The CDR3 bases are TGCGCCAGCAGCTTGGCAGGGTATACTGAAGCTCTCTTT. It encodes CASSLAGYTEALF.